This TCR beta chain was identified in a study of response to subunit inactivated influenza vaccine. General study findings and limits: There was a suggestion from the authors that each seasonal influenza vaccination recruits few new T cells.

TCRdb redid the calling of the RT-PCR reads with MiXCR, one entry per CDR3 protein. The sample holds 300,000 to 350,000 distinct CDR3 sequences, approximately 21% seen once. Trimming took 2 bases from V and 5 from J, leaving 10 bases between them. The length of the CDR3 is 13 residues. Germline V gene sequence: CDR1 SGHRS, CDR2 YFSETQ. This clonotype showed up just a few times. What it recognizes is unknown. This TCR was sampled from a man between 50 and 70 years old who received an inactivated influenza vaccine. Sequenced material: PBMCs from blood, taken approximately 20 months after vaccination. V and J are TRBV5-1 and TRBJ2-5; no clear D gene. As DNA, the CDR3 is TGCGCCAGCAGCTTTTGGAGATTGGAGACCCAGTACTTC. Its protein is CASSFWRLETQYF.